A selection of T cell receptor beta chains follows, all from one sample in a study of tumor-infiltrating lymphocytes in primary liver carcinoma. TCRdb fed the multiplex PCR reads into MiXCR, producing one record per CDR3 protein. The sample has some 46,000 distinct CDR3 sequences; roughly 80% are singletons. Sequencing was performed on tumor-adjacent normal liver tissue. The receptor set was obtained from a woman in her twenties or thirties with primary liver carcinoma and hepatitis B virus infection. Both conserved end residues are part of each CDR3. The D gene is left open where the match is weak. Expanded clones get a size class; other rows say once, few or many, or leave the size out.

j_call,clone_size,v_call,cdr3_length,d_call,cdr3_nt,cdr3_aa
TRBJ2-5,.,TRBV6-5,15,.,TGTGCCAGCAGTTACTACAGAACAGTAAAGGGGACTCAGTACTTC,CASSYYRTVKGTQYF
TRBJ2-2,.,TRBV11-2,15,.,TGTGCTAGCAACTTAGGGGGACATAACACCGGGGAGCTGCTTTTT,CASNLGGHNTGELLF
TRBJ2-5,.,TRBV28,13,.,TGTGCCAGTAGTGTCCCGGGGCGGAAGACCCAGTACTTC,CASSVPGRKTQYF
TRBJ2-7,medium-sized,TRBV30,15,TRBD2,TGTGCCTGGAGGGGACTAGCGGGGAAGTCCTACGAGCAGTACTTC,CAWRGLAGKSYEQYF
TRBJ2-3,many,TRBV29-1,12,.,TGCAGTACAGGTCGAATCACAGATACGCAGTATTTT,CSTGRITDTQYF
TRBJ2-1,.,TRBV11-2,17,.,TGTGCCAGCAGCTTAGGGGTTAGTGGGAGTGTCTTCAAAGAGCGGTTCTTC,CASSLGVSGSVFKERFF
TRBJ1-1,few,TRBV11-2,11,TRBD1,TGTGCCAGTAGCCCCGGGACAGGAGCTTTCTTC,CASSPGTGAFF
TRBJ2-3,.,TRBV6-5,13,.,TGTGCCAACAGTTACGGTCCGACAGATACACAGTATTTT,CANSYGPTDTQYF
TRBJ2-5,.,TRBV11-2,16,.,TGTGCCAGCAGCTTAGATCTGAGGAGTAACGAAGAGACCCAGTACTTC,CASSLDLRSNEETQYF
TRBJ2-1,.,TRBV28,14,TRBD2,TGTGCCAGCCGGGGGGGCGGGGATCTCCATGAGCAGTTCTTC,CASRGGGDLHEQFF
TRBJ2-1,.,TRBV11-2,14,.,TGTGCCAGCAGCCATCAAGGGGCCTATAATGAGCAGCTCTTC,CASSHQGAYNEQLF
TRBJ1-4,.,TRBV4-1,15,.,TGCGCCACCAGCCAAGACCTCGCACCGAGGGAAAAACTGTTTTTT,CATSQDLAPREKLFF
TRBJ2-1,.,TRBV6-5,16,TRBD2,TGTGCCAGCAGTGTGGGACCGCGGGGGGGCCAAAATGAGCAGTTCTTC,CASSVGPRGGQNEQFF
TRBJ2-6,.,TRBV12-3/TRBV12-4,18,TRBD2,TGTGCCAACAGTTTAGCGGGACTAGCGGTATCTGGGGCCAACGTCCTGACTTTC,CANSLAGLAVSGANVLTF
TRBJ1-2,once,TRBV4-1,16,.,TGCGGCAGCAGCCAAAACGGGACAAAAACTAACTATGGCTACACCTTT,CGSSQNGTKTNYGYTF
TRBJ2-4,many,TRBV5-1,18,.,TGCGCCAGCAGCTTGGATGGGGTTTCGGCGATAGCCAAAAACATTCAGTACTTC,CASSLDGVSAIAKNIQYF
TRBJ1-2,.,TRBV29-1,13,.,TGCAGCGTTGATAACTACAGTAACTATGACTACATCTTC,CSVDNYSNYDYIF
TRBJ2-1,once,TRBV11-2,16,.,TGTGCCAGCAGCTCAGGCGTAGGGAGCTCCTATATTGAGCAGTTCTTC,CASSSGVGSSYIEQFF
TRBJ1-2,.,TRBV10-3,14,.,TGTGCCGTCAGGAACAGCGGGGGGGACTATGACTACACCTTC,CAVRNSGGDYDYTF
TRBJ1-5,.,TRBV12-3/TRBV12-4,13,.,TGTCCCTGCAGTCTAACTGGGAATCAGCCCCAGCATTTT,CPCSLTGNQPQHF
TRBJ2-7,.,TRBV11-2,13,.,TGTGCCAGCAGCTTACAGAAGACCTACGAGCAGTGCTTT,CASSLQKTYEQCF
TRBJ1-4,.,TRBV6-5,16,.,TGTGCTAGCAGTGACGAGGGGCACTATGGCAATGAAAAACTGTTTTTT,CASSDEGHYGNEKLFF
TRBJ1-2,many,TRBV6-1,13,TRBD1,TGTGCCAGCAGCCCGACAGGGAAGTATGGCTACACCTTC,CASSPTGKYGYTF
TRBJ2-5,many,TRBV5-1,11,.,TGCGCCAGCAGTATCTTAGAGACCCAGTACTTC,CASSILETQYF
TRBJ1-1,.,TRBV29-1,12,.,TGCAGTGTAGAGCGGGGCGGGACTGAAGCTTTCTTT,CSVERGGTEAFF
TRBJ2-7,.,TRBV6-1,15,.,TGTGTCAGCAGTGAACGGCAAGACCCTTCTTACGAGCAGTACTTC,CVSSERQDPSYEQYF
TRBJ2-3,few,TRBV10-3,12,.,TGCGCCATCAGTGGACAGACAGATACGCAGTATTTT,CAISGQTDTQYF
TRBJ1-2,.,TRBV11-2,15,.,TGTGCCAGCAGCTTAGATCGGGTAGACGCCTATGGCTACACCTTC,CASSLDRVDAYGYTF
TRBJ2-1,.,TRBV7-9,13,.,TGTGCCAGCATCGCCAAAGGCTGGTATGAGCAGTTCTTC,CASIAKGWYEQFF
TRBJ2-7,.,TRBV4-3,15,.,TGCTCCAGCAGCCAGCTACAGGATAGCTCCTACGAGCAGTACTTC,CSSSQLQDSSYEQYF
TRBJ2-5,many,TRBV6-1,15,TRBD1,TGTGCCAGCAGTCCGACCGGGACAGCCCAAGAGACCCAGTACTTC,CASSPTGTAQETQYF
TRBJ1-3,.,TRBV29-1,16,.,TGCAGCGTTGACCCAGGACTGCGGGACTCTGGAAACACCATATATTTT,CSVDPGLRDSGNTIYF
TRBJ1-2,.,TRBV7-9,16,.,TGTGCCAGCAGCTTACTGACGGGGACACACAACTATGGTTACACCTTC,CASSLLTGTHNYGYTF
TRBJ1-6,.,TRBV4-2,15,TRBD1,TGTGCCAGCAACCAAGGAGACAGGGTATACACACCCCTCCACTTT,CASNQGDRVYTPLHF
TRBJ1-6,.,TRBV12-3/TRBV12-4,12,.,TGTGCCAGCAAGTCCAGGGGATCACCTCTCGACTTT,CASKSRGSPLDF
TRBJ1-1,once,TRBV4-2,17,.,TGTGCCAGCAACCAGGAAGGCAGGGAGACCATGAAGACTGAAGCTTTCTTT,CASNQEGRETMKTEAFF
TRBJ1-2,.,TRBV4-3,14,.,TGTGCCAGTAGCGCTGAGTTGGAGATCTATGGCTACGCCTTC,CASSAELEIYGYAF
TRBJ1-2,many,TRBV5-1,14,.,TGCGCCAGCAGCTTGGGGACATATGCTTCGAGCTACACCTTC,CASSLGTYASSYTF
TRBJ2-6,.,TRBV5-8,16,.,TGTGCCAGCACCATGACGGGCTCCTCTGTGGCCAACGTCCAGACTTTC,CASTMTGSSVANVQTF
TRBJ2-3,many,TRBV7-8,16,.,TGTGCCAGCAGCTTAGGGGCAGGATATTCTCAAGATACGCAGTATTTT,CASSLGAGYSQDTQYF
TRBJ2-7,.,TRBV11-2,14,.,TGTTCCAGCAGTCGGACGGGGCCCTCCTACGAGTGGTACTTC,CSSSRTGPSYEWYF
TRBJ2-7,many,TRBV14,15,TRBD2,TGTGCCAGCAGCCAAAAACTACCCCGGGGGGACGAGCAGTACTTC,CASSQKLPRGDEQYF
TRBJ2-3,.,TRBV30,14,.,TGTGGCTGGAGCCGGGGGACGGGCACAGATACGCAGTATTTT,CGWSRGTGTDTQYF
TRBJ2-7,.,TRBV11-2,15,.,TGTGCCAGCAGCTCTCCTGGGACGGGTACCTACGAGCAGTACTTC,CASSSPGTGTYEQYF
TRBJ2-1,many,TRBV28,16,.,TGTGCCAGCAGTTTGTTGCGGCGAGCCTTCTACAATGAGCAGTTCTTC,CASSLLRRAFYNEQFF
TRBJ2-7,.,TRBV6-1,13,.,TGTGTCAGCAGTGCCCGATGGGCTCTCGACCAGTACTTC,CVSSARWALDQYF
TRBJ2-6,once,TRBV5-6,17,.,TGTGCCAGCAGTCAGGACAGCAGCTTCTCTGGGGCCAACATCCTGATTTTC,CASSQDSSFSGANILIF
TRBJ2-1,few,TRBV7-3,14,TRBD2,TGTGCCAGCAGCTTAGGGACTAGCTGGAATGAGCAGCTCTTC,CASSLGTSWNEQLF
TRBJ2-3,many,TRBV6-1,15,.,TGTGCCAGCAGTGAAGAGGAAGGGGCCGGAGATACGCAGTATTTT,CASSEEEGAGDTQYF
TRBJ2-1,many,TRBV5-6,12,.,TGTGCCAGCAGCTCGGAGTGGGGTGAGCAGTTCTTC,CASSSEWGEQFF
TRBJ1-5,.,TRBV6-2/TRBV6-3,13,.,TGTCCCAACAGTTACCGGGACAATCAGCCCCAACATTTT,CPNSYRDNQPQHF
TRBJ2-5,many,TRBV7-9,16,TRBD2,TGTGCCAGCAGCTTGGCCGGGACTAGCGGTGGAGAGACCCAGTACTTC,CASSLAGTSGGETQYF